The 29 T cell receptor beta chains listed next were all sequenced from one sample in a study of T cells in localized non-small cell lung cancer (dated by TCRdb to 2020 to 2021). Receptor amplification or capture employed the immunoSEQ multiplex PCR assay. This is the immuneACCESS table as TCRdb keeps it, with only in-frame sequences that have V and J called. A part of the clones is gone; compared with another copy, unresolved V genes explain less than half, and the rest is unexplained. The sample table contains about 20,000 clones; only one count was recorded for around nine tenths of them. The ten largest clonotypes hold over 7.5% of the sample. Sample: peripheral blood, taken before any cancer treatment. The origin of the receptors is a man aged 40 to 75 with stage I lung adenocarcinoma.

This CDR3 reads CASSKISRDRGDYEQYF. CDR3 in DNA: TGTGCCAGCAGCAAAATCTCCCGGGACCGCGGGGACTACGAGCAGTACTTC. This rearrangement joins TRBV21-1 to TRBJ2-7; the table's D gene call, TRBD2, was not cross checked with the DNA. TRBV21-1 is annotated as a pseudogene. CDR3 length: 17 amino acids.

The V gene is TRBV5-4, the J gene TRBJ2-2; the D is unclear. V lost 9 bases to trimming and J lost 0 bases, with 9 bases between them. Germline CDR1 is SGHNT and CDR2 is YYREEE (reference sequence). This CDR3 region has 13 residues. CDR3 in DNA: TGTGCCAACCAGGATACGAACACCGGGGAGCTGTTTTTT. Encoded protein: CANQDTNTGELFF.

The V gene is TRBV6-6, the J gene TRBJ2-7, with 12 bases matching TRBD2. The CDR3 totals 14 residues. J lost 6 bases, V lost 5 bases, and 5 bases had no gene match. Looked up from germline, CDR1 is MNHNY and CDR2 is SVGAGI (reference sequence). CDR3 bases: TGTGCCAGCAGTCTAGCGGGAGGGTCCCTCGAGCAGTACTTC. It is translated as CASSLAGGSLEQYF.

The chain is built from TRBV6-1 and TRBJ1-3; the match to TRBD1 covers 9 bases. Trimming took 4 bases from V and 2 from J; bases not matched to a gene: 3. The CDR3 has 15 amino acids. CDR1 and CDR2 from the germline V gene are MNHNS and SASEGT. CDR3 nucleotides: TGTGCCAGCAGTGTTGACAGGGGGACTGGAAACACCATATATTTT. Translation: CASSVDRGTGNTIYF.

The genes are TRBV4-1 and TRBJ2-3, with D perhaps matching TRBD2 (6 bases). Per germline, CDR1 MGHRA and CDR2 YSYEKL. Trimming took 6 bases from V and 2 from J, leaving 12 bases between them. This CDR3 contains 14 residues. The CDR3 reads CASRLAPITDTQYF. For the CDR3, the DNA is TGCGCCAGCAGACTAGCCCCGATCACAGATACGCAGTATTTT.

The rearrangement uses TRBV7-2 and TRBJ2-1; maybe TRBD2 (5 bases). Deletions cut 11 bases from V and 8 bases from J, with 19 bases between. The CDR3 is 13 residues long. Germline V gene lookup returns CDR1 SGHTA and CDR2 FQGNSA. In DNA, the CDR3 is TGTGCCTCAAAAGGAGGAGGATACGATGAGCAGTTCTTC. This gives the protein CASKGGGYDEQFF.

The chain joins TRBV6-6 to TRBJ2-7; D possibly matches TRBD1 or TRBD2 (5 bases each). The CDR3 has 12 residues. Germline V lookup: CDR1 MNHNY, CDR2 SVGAGI (reference sequence). V lost 8 bases, J lost 0 bases, and 8 bases lay in between. CDR3 sequence: CASWGNSYEQYF. CDR3 DNA sequence: TGTGCCAGCTGGGGGAACTCCTACGAGCAGTACTTC.

DNA of the CDR3: TGTGCCAGCAGCCCCCGGGACACTAACTATGGCTACACCTTC. Its protein product is CASSPRDTNYGYTF. The V and J genes are TRBV7-2 and TRBJ1-2, with D tentatively TRBD1 (6 bases). From germline, CDR1 is SGHTA and CDR2 FQGNSA. Trimming stripped 5 bases from V and 0 bases from J, with 10 bases between. The CDR3 loop spans 14 amino acids.

The chain links TRBV12-5 to TRBJ1-5, with D unresolved. V was trimmed by 7 bases and J by 0 bases, leaving 7 bases between them. From germline, CDR1 is LGHNT and CDR2 FRNRAP. This CDR3 is built from 13 residues. CDR3 DNA sequence: TGTGCTAGTGCCCTGAATAGCAATCAGCCCCAGCATTTT. Translation: CASALNSNQPQHF.

This chain joins TRBV10-3 and TRBJ2-3, with unresolved D. Looked up from germline, CDR1 is ENHRY and CDR2 is SYGVKD. This CDR3 is 13 amino acids long. The V end was cut by 4 bases, the J end by 1 base, with 6 bases between. CDR3 region: CAISAAGTDTQYF. CDR3 nucleotide sequence: TGTGCCATCAGTGCGGCGGGCACAGATACGCAGTATTTT.

This clone was found once. V is TRBV7-9 and J is TRBJ2-4; D gene uncertain. This CDR3 is built from 14 residues. V was trimmed by 5 bases and J by 2 bases, leaving 10 bases between them. In germline, CDR1 is SEHNR, CDR2 FQNEAQ (reference sequence). CDR3: CASSPRDTKNIQYF. CDR3 coding DNA: TGTGCCAGCAGCCCTAGGGATACCAAAAACATTCAGTACTTC.

The rearrangement joins TRBV9 to TRBJ2-7; D gene uncertain. Germline CDR1 SGDLS, CDR2 YYNGEE. V lost 0 bases, J lost 1 base, and 11 bases lay in between. The CDR3 is 15 residues long. The CDR3 region has the DNA TGTGCCAGCAGCGTAGCTGGGGTAGCTTCCTACGAGCAGTACTTC. Translating it yields CASSVAGVASYEQYF.

This chain uses TRBV19 with TRBJ2-2, with 11 bases matching TRBD1. From germline, CDR1 is LNHDA and CDR2 SQIVND (reference sequence). This CDR3 comprises 16 residues. V gave up 6 bases and J gave up 4 bases; unmatched junction bases: 7. CDR3 sequence reads: CASSPRTGGGTGELFF. The CDR3 DNA sequence: TGTGCCAGTAGCCCCCGGACAGGGGGCGGCACCGGGGAGCTGTTTTTT.

Written as DNA, the CDR3 is TGTGCCAGCGCGGGAGGGGACAATTCACCCCTCCACTTT. Its protein product is CASAGGDNSPLHF. The J gene is TRBJ1-6, the V gene TRBV6-6, with a weak D call TRBD1 (5 bases). The V gene's germline CDR1 is MNHNY and CDR2 SVGAGI (reference sequence). There are 13 residues in the CDR3. The V and J ends lost 8 bases and 7 bases respectively, with 12 bases between them.

The rearrangement joins TRBV28 to TRBJ2-7; no definite D call. Looked up from germline, CDR1 is MDHEN and CDR2 is SYDVKM. Trimming stripped 5 bases from V and 0 bases from J, with 11 bases between. The CDR3 runs to 14 residues. Here the CDR3 DNA reads TGTGCCAGCAGTGTGCCTTGGGGCTCCTACGAGCAGTACTTC. Amino acids: CASSVPWGSYEQYF.

CDR3 sequence (DNA): TGTGCCATCAGTGAGTTCACTAGCGGGAGGGCCGGGGAGACCCAGTACTTC. Amino acids: CAISEFTSGRAGETQYF. The gene calls are TRBV10-3 and TRBJ2-5; TRBD2 matches 13 bases. J was trimmed by 5 bases and V by 1 base; bases with no gene match: 7. Germline V lookup: CDR1 ENHRY, CDR2 SYGVKD. This CDR3 contains 17 residues.

V and J are TRBV30 and TRBJ2-7; D call uncertain. The CDR3 has 13 amino acids. Trimming shortened V by 5 bases and J by 2 bases, and 13 bases separated the two germline ends. Germline loops: CDR1 GTSNPN, CDR2 SVGIG (reference sequence). In DNA form, the CDR3 reads TGTGCCTGGGCCCTCGAGTCCGCCTACGAGCAGTACTTC. Translation: CAWALESAYEQYF.

The chain employs TRBV19 and TRBJ2-7; D is ambiguous. The CDR3 is made up of 12 amino acids. Germline lookup yields CDR1 LNHDA and CDR2 SQIVND (reference sequence). V lost 4 bases and J 2 bases, leaving 6 bases between the germline ends. The CDR3 nucleotides read TGTGCCAGTAGTAGTCCCGCCTACGAGCAGTACTTC. This sequence encodes CASSSPAYEQYF. Full variable domain (rest looked up from reference TRBV19 and TRBJ2-7): DGGITQSPKYLFRKEGQNVTLSCEQNLNHDAMYWYRQDPGQGLRLIYYSQIVNDFQKGDIAEGYSVSREKKESFPLTVTSAQKNPTAFYLCASSSPAYEQYFGPGTRLTVT.

The chain recombines TRBV5-5 with TRBJ1-2; D not resolved. The CDR3 consists of 15 residues. CDR1 SGHKS and CDR2 YYEKEE come from the germline V gene (reference sequence). Trimming cost V 3 bases and J 8 bases, with 20 bases left between them. The DNA for the CDR3 is TGTGCCAGCAGCTCTTTGCTCTCATCTACCTACGGCTACACCTTC. Protein: CASSSLLSSTYGYTF.

V usage is TRBV5-6 and J usage is TRBJ2-7, with TRBD2 as a possible D gene (5 bases). This CDR3 is built from 13 residues. The V and J ends lost 4 bases and 6 bases respectively, with 14 bases between them. Germline V gene lookup returns CDR1 SGHDT and CDR2 YYEEEE. The CDR3 here is CASSPQLVCEQYF. For the CDR3, the DNA is TGTGCCAGCAGCCCGCAACTAGTTTGCGAGCAGTACTTC.

V usage is TRBV5-1 and J usage is TRBJ2-1; TRBD1 matches 8 bases. Unmatched junction bases numbered 2, after V lost 0 bases and J lost 3 bases. The CDR3 runs to 15 residues. Germline CDR1 reads SGHRS; CDR2 reads YFSETQ. The CDR3 reads CASSLGQGFYNEQFF. CDR3 bases: TGCGCCAGCAGCTTGGGACAGGGGTTCTACAATGAGCAGTTCTTC.

The chain uses TRBV28 and TRBJ2-7; 7 nucleotides agree with TRBD1. The V and J ends lost 6 bases and 2 bases, in that order; junction bases with no gene match: 4. This CDR3 has 13 amino acids. Germline V gene sequence: CDR1 MDHEN, CDR2 SYDVKM. The CDR3: CASRGQAPYEQYF. The DNA of the CDR3 is TGTGCCAGCAGAGGACAGGCGCCCTACGAGCAGTACTTC.

The chain employs TRBV7-2 and TRBJ1-1; 8 nucleotides match TRBD1. Germline V gene lookup returns CDR1 SGHTA and CDR2 FQGNSA. This CDR3 comprises 16 residues. The ends lost 5 bases at V and 6 bases at J; junction bases unmatched: 14. In nucleotides, the CDR3 is TGTGCCAGCAGCCGCTTGAGGACAGGGCGGTTCGCTGAAGCTTTCTTT. Its protein product is CASSRLRTGRFAEAFF.

The genes are TRBV30 and TRBJ2-7; D perhaps matches TRBD2 (6 bases). The germline gives CDR1 GTSNPN, CDR2 SVGIG (reference sequence). The CDR3 loop spans 12 amino acids. The V and J ends lost 7 bases and 7 bases respectively, with 17 bases between them. DNA for the CDR3: TGTGCCTCCCGGGACTGGGCGGGGGAGCAGTACTTC. Protein sequence: CASRDWAGEQYF.

This sequence joins TRBV5-4 and TRBJ1-2; D unclear. V was shortened by 0 bases and J by 5 bases, with 8 bases between the two germline ends. The CDR3 is 13 residues long. The germline gives CDR1 SGHNT, CDR2 YYREEE (reference sequence). The CDR3, as DNA: TGTGCCAGCAGCTTGGACAGCCAATATGGCTACACCTTC. Its translation: CASSLDSQYGYTF.

The gene calls are TRBV13 and TRBJ1-1; D is perhaps TRBD1 (5 bases). The CDR3 consists of 12 residues. Trimming removed 5 bases at V and 6 bases at J, with 10 bases between. Germline V gene sequence: CDR1 PRHDT, CDR2 FYEKMQ (reference sequence). CDR3 amino acids: CASSTRQPEAFF. CDR3 coding DNA: TGTGCCAGCAGCACCCGACAGCCTGAAGCTTTCTTT.

The chain is built from TRBV18 and TRBJ2-6, with D perhaps matching TRBD1 or TRBD2 (5 bases each). This CDR3 is 12 amino acids long. CDR1 and CDR2 (germline): KGHSH, LQKENI. The V end was cut by 3 bases, the J end by 12 bases, with 9 bases between. The CDR3 sequence: CASSPGTSVLTF. The CDR3 DNA reads TGTGCCAGCTCACCGGGGACCAGCGTCCTGACTTTC.

The chain combines TRBV5-5 with TRBJ1-1; a weak D match, TRBD1 (6 bases). V shed 4 bases and J shed 1 base, with 17 bases lying between them. The CDR3 spans 16 residues. CDR1 and CDR2 (germline): SGHKS, YYEKEE (reference sequence). In DNA, the CDR3 is TGTGCCAGCAGCACCACCCCGGGACACACGAACACTGAAGCTTTCTTT. The encoded protein is CASSTTPGHTNTEAFF.

The V call is TRBV6-1, the J call TRBJ2-5, with 8 bases matching TRBD2. The CDR3 runs to 17 residues. CDR1 and CDR2 (germline): MNHNS, SASEGT. The J segment lost 5 bases and the V segment lost 1 base, leaving 12 bases of the junction unmatched. This CDR3 is CASSEVSGGPPPETQYF. The CDR3 DNA reads as TGTGCCAGCAGTGAAGTAAGCGGGGGCCCCCCCCCGGAGACCCAGTACTTC.